These 26 T cell receptor beta chains were sequenced from one sample in a study of shared clonotypes between healthy human individuals. Assay: immunoSEQ multiplex PCR; the TCRdb copy retains only in-frame clones and omits some. In the table there are hundreds of thousands of clones, about 95% of which are singletons. Positive CCR7 selection of CD45RO-negative cells yielded the naive CD8 cells, and terminally differentiated effector memory CD45RA+ cells were excluded. Sequencing was performed on naive CD8+ T cells sorted from blood. Receptors originate from a woman aged 25-40 years in good health.

This sequence joins TRBV4-1 and TRBJ2-2, with 7 bases fitting TRBD1. CDR3 length: 17 amino acids. The germline V gene encodes CDR1 MGHRA and CDR2 YSYEKL. V lost 1 base to trimming and J lost 2 bases; unmatched junction nucleotides: 7. CDR3 region: CASSQGLKGANTGELFF. CDR3 bases: TGCGCCAGCAGCCAAGGATTGAAGGGGGCTAACACCGGGGAGCTGTTTTTT.

The rearrangement uses TRBV18 and TRBJ2-1; D gene uncertain. V was trimmed by 0 bases and J by 8 bases, leaving 5 bases between them. This CDR3 contains 12 residues. Germline CDR1 KGHSH, CDR2 LQKENI. The CDR3: CASSPPADEQFF. The DNA for the CDR3 is TGTGCCAGCTCACCACCGGCAGATGAGCAGTTCTTC.

The rearrangement joins TRBV15 to TRBJ2-7; D unclear. Germline CDR1 LNHNV, CDR2 YYDKDF (reference sequence). CDR3 length: 14 residues. The V gene lost 1 base and the J gene lost 3 bases, with 10 bases spanning the gap. The CDR3: CATSRANSNYEQYF. CDR3 in DNA: TGTGCCACCAGCAGAGCGAACTCTAACTACGAGCAGTACTTC.

This clone was seen a few times. Written as DNA, the CDR3 is TGTGCCAGCATAGGGGACCACTATGGCTACACCTTC. The encoded protein is CASIGDHYGYTF. This chain connects TRBV25-1 to TRBJ1-2; maybe TRBD1 (5 bases). Per germline, CDR1 MGHDK and CDR2 SYGVNS. CDR3 length equals 12 residues. Trimming removed 7 bases at V and 3 bases at J, with 9 bases between.

The rearrangement uses TRBV27 and TRBJ2-7, with 16 bases identical to TRBD2. After removal of 3 bases from V and 4 bases from J, the junction contained 9 bases not matched to a gene. The CDR3 runs 18 residues. CDR1 is MNHEY, CDR2 SMNVEV, per germline (reference sequence). CDR3 amino acids: CASSLQTGTSGRVYEQYF. In nucleotides, the CDR3 is TGTGCCAGCAGTTTGCAAACCGGGACTAGCGGGAGGGTTTACGAGCAGTACTTC.

This chain uses TRBV10-1 with TRBJ2-1; perhaps TRBD1 as D (5 bases). Germline assignment: CDR1 WNHNN and CDR2 SYGVQD (reference sequence). CDR3 size: 13 residues. V shed 6 bases and J shed 7 bases, with 13 bases lying between them. The CDR3 nucleotides are TGCGCCAGCAGGGACACCTTGGGGAATGAGCAGTTCTTC. This sequence encodes CASRDTLGNEQFF.

The genes are TRBV30 and TRBJ1-3, with D unresolved. The CDR3 has 16 residues. Germline V lookup: CDR1 GTSNPN, CDR2 SVGIG (reference sequence). V was pared by 0 bases and J by 0 bases, with 12 bases between. The DNA of the CDR3 is TGTGCCTGGAGTGTACTATCCCCAAACTCTGGAAACACCATATATTTT. This translates into CAWSVLSPNSGNTIYF. Full variable domain (outside the CDR3, taken from reference TRBV30 and TRBJ1-3): SQTIHQWPATLVQPVGSPLSLECTVEGTSNPNLYWYRQAAGRGLQLLFYSVGIGQISSEVPQNLSASRPQDRQFILSSKKLLLSDSGFYLCAWSVLSPNSGNTIYFGEGSWLTVV.

CDR3 region: CASSQGWVLHYEQYF. The CDR3 DNA reads TGCGCCAGCAGTCAAGGGTGGGTCCTCCACTACGAGCAGTACTTC. The rearrangement uses TRBV23-1 and TRBJ2-7; D uncertain. TRBV23-1 has ORF status, its function being uncertain. The CDR3 loop spans 15 amino acids. The germline V and J ends were trimmed by 2 bases and 3 bases, with 14 bases remaining between them.

This chain links TRBV6-5 with TRBJ1-1; the match to TRBD1 covers 7 bases. Germline loops: CDR1 MNHEY, CDR2 SVGAGI. The CDR3 consists of 15 residues. The ends lost 0 bases at V and 7 bases at J; junction bases unmatched: 8. The CDR3 sequence is CASSYSRTGADEAFF. CDR3 in DNA: TGTGCCAGCAGTTACTCACGTACAGGGGCGGATGAAGCTTTCTTT.

The chain carries TRBV27 and TRBJ1-6, with no clear D. The CDR3 sequence is 12 residues long. Germline values: CDR1 MNHEY, CDR2 SMNVEV (reference sequence). Trimming stripped 10 bases from V and 7 bases from J, with 11 bases between. Here the CDR3 DNA reads TGTGCCACCACAACGGGGAATTCACCCCTCCACTTT. Translated: CATTTGNSPLHF.

The V call is TRBV6-1, the J call TRBJ1-3; D possibly corresponds to TRBD1 (6 bases). Germline V lookup: CDR1 MNHNS, CDR2 SASEGT. This CDR3 region has 17 residues. V was shortened by 1 base and J by 3 bases, with 16 bases between the two germline ends. In nucleotides, the CDR3 is TGTGCCAGCAGTGAAGAGGAGGGGGATTATTATGGAAACACCATATATTTT. Protein: CASSEEEGDYYGNTIYF.

The gene calls are TRBV2 and TRBJ1-1, with D possibly matching TRBD1 (5 bases). The CDR3 is 14 residues long. V was cut by 1 base and J by 4 bases, with 10 bases left in between. Germline-derived CDR1 and CDR2 are SNHLY and FYNNEI. CDR3 sequence reads: CASSEVHGGTEAFF. In DNA form, the CDR3 reads TGTGCCAGCAGTGAAGTTCACGGGGGCACTGAAGCTTTCTTT. Filled out from reference TRBV2 and TRBJ1-1, the complete variable domain reads EPEVTQTPSHQVTQMGQEVILRCVPISNHLYFYWYRQILGQKVEFLVSFYNNEISEKSEIFDDQFSVERPDGSNFTLKIRSTKLEDSAMYFCASSEVHGGTEAFFGQGTRLTVV.

J is TRBJ2-5 and V is TRBV29-1, with 7 bases matching TRBD1. Trimming removed 0 bases from V and 4 bases from J; junction bases left unmatched: 8. Germline CDR1 and CDR2: SQVTM and ANQGSEA. The CDR3 consists of 15 residues. CDR3 amino acids: CSVEDPGDRLETQYF. The CDR3 coding sequence is TGCAGCGTTGAAGATCCAGGGGACAGACTAGAGACCCAGTACTTC.

This chain uses TRBV18 with TRBJ2-7; 9 bases align to TRBD1. V lost 3 bases to trimming and J lost 5 bases; unmatched junction nucleotides: 5. Germline CDR1 and CDR2: KGHSH and LQKENI. This CDR3 has 14 residues. The CDR3 DNA follows: TGTGCCAGCTCACCCGGGACAGGGCACAACGAGCAGTACTTC. It yields the protein CASSPGTGHNEQYF. The full variable domain, with the rest looked up from reference TRBV18 and TRBJ2-7, is NAGVMQNPRHLVRRRGQEARLRCSPMKGHSHVYWYRQLPEEGLKFMVYLQKENIIDESGMPKERFSAEFPKEGPSILRIQQVVRGDSAAYFCASSPGTGHNEQYFGPGTRLTVT.

V is TRBV5-1 and J is TRBJ2-7, with D perhaps TRBD2 (5 bases). The V end was cut by 1 base, the J end by 2 bases, with 7 bases between. The germline V gene has CDR1 SGHRS and CDR2 YFSETQ. The CDR3 covers 13 residues. DNA for the CDR3: TGCGCCAGCAGCTTGTTGGAGGCCTACGAGCAGTACTTC. Amino acid sequence: CASSLLEAYEQYF.

V and J are TRBV11-2 and TRBJ2-7; D is unresolved. Between the trimmed V and J ends, which lost 8 bases and 0 bases, there was a span of 14 bases. The CDR3 is 14 amino acids. Per germline, CDR1 SGHAT and CDR2 FQNNGV. CDR3 coding DNA: TGTGCCAGCGCCCCAGAGACCTCCTCCTACGAGCAGTACTTC. Translation: CASAPETSSYEQYF. The variable domain in full, with the rest retrieved from reference TRBV11-2 and TRBJ2-7, is EAGVAQSPRYKIIEKRQSVAFWCNPISGHATLYWYQQILGQGPKLLIQFQNNGVVDDSQLPKDRFSAERLKGVDSTLKIQPAKLEDSAVYLCASAPETSSYEQYFGPGTRLTVT.

A few counts support this clone. The V gene is TRBV19, the J gene TRBJ1-5; D is uncertain. Germline assignment: CDR1 LNHDA and CDR2 SQIVND (reference sequence). The CDR3 extends over 14 amino acids. Deletions cut 7 bases from V and 0 bases from J, with 10 bases between. The CDR3 region has the DNA TGTGCCAGTAAATCGACGGTTAGCAATCAGCCCCAGCATTTT. Encoded protein: CASKSTVSNQPQHF.

The chain combines TRBV6-4 with TRBJ1-1; D not resolved. V was trimmed by 3 bases and J by 1 base, leaving 12 bases between them. This CDR3 has 15 amino acids. Germline CDR1 is MRHNA and CDR2 is SNTAGT. This CDR3 is CASSEDWSRNTEAFF. The CDR3 region has the DNA TGTGCCAGCAGTGAAGATTGGAGTCGGAACACTGAAGCTTTCTTT.

This chain joins TRBV9 and TRBJ2-7, with D possibly being TRBD2 (8 bases). The V end lost 2 bases, the J end lost 2 bases, and 14 bases lay between the germline ends. Germline V gives CDR1 SGDLS, CDR2 YYNGEE. There are 15 residues in the CDR3. CDR3 nucleotide sequence: TGTGCCAGCAGCGTCGGGGGGGACAGTACCTACGAGCAGTACTTC. Encoded protein: CASSVGGDSTYEQYF. Based on the CDR3 plus reference TRBV9 and TRBJ2-7, the full variable domain is DSGVTQTPKHLITATGQRVTLRCSPRSGDLSVYWYQQSLDQGLQFLIQYYNGEERAKGNILERFSAQQFPDLHSELNLSSLELGDSALYFCASSVGGDSTYEQYFGPGTRLTVT.

This clone appeared a single time. This chain joins TRBV2 and TRBJ2-7, with 7 bases lining up with TRBD2. The length of the CDR3 is 17 residues. Germline CDR1 is SNHLY and CDR2 is FYNNEI. Trimming at V came to 5 bases and at J to 3 bases, leaving 16 bases not matched to a gene. CDR3: CASSFSPTSQEGYEQYF. The DNA for the CDR3 is TGTGCCAGCAGTTTTTCCCCGACTAGCCAGGAAGGCTACGAGCAGTACTTC.

V is TRBV13 and J is TRBJ2-5, with 7 bases aligning to TRBD1. The V gene end was trimmed by 0 bases and the J gene end by 5 bases; junction bases not matched to a gene: 0. Germline lookup yields CDR1 PRHDT and CDR2 FYEKMQ (reference sequence). The CDR3 is 13 amino acids. The CDR3 DNA reads TGTGCCAGCAGCTTAGGACAGGGGGAGACCCAGTACTTC. This codes for CASSLGQGETQYF.

This rearrangement joins TRBV28 to TRBJ1-5; 7 nucleotides match TRBD1. The CDR3 totals 14 residues. CDR1 is MDHEN, CDR2 SYDVKM, per germline. Trimming at V came to 3 bases and at J to 5 bases, leaving 4 bases not matched to a gene. CDR3 DNA: TGTGCCAGCAGTTTGCGACAGGGACATCAGCCCCAGCATTTT. Protein: CASSLRQGHQPQHF.

This clone has only one observation. The chain has TRBV7-8 and TRBJ2-5, with 9 bases identical to TRBD2. The CDR3 covers 17 residues. Losses at the gene ends were 4 bases for V and 4 bases for J; bases not matched to a gene: 13. CDR1 is SGHVS, CDR2 FQNEAQ, per germline. CDR3 coding DNA: TGTGCCAGCAGCTCTAGCGGGGAGGAGGGTGATAGAGAGACCCAGTACTTC. This encodes CASSSSGEEGDRETQYF.

The J gene is TRBJ2-1, the V gene TRBV10-1; maybe TRBD2 (5 bases). This CDR3 is 11 amino acids long. Germline CDR1 WNHNN, CDR2 SYGVQD (reference sequence). The ends were cut back, 3 bases at V and 15 bases at J, with 12 bases in the middle. CDR3: CASSEGPRVFF. DNA of the CDR3: TGCGCCAGCAGTGAAGGACCGAGGGTGTTCTTC.

In DNA form, the CDR3 reads TGTGCCAGCAGCTTAGATCTAAGGGACAGGGGGCGCGAGGGCACTGAAGCTTTCTTT. Translated, it gives CASSLDLRDRGREGTEAFF. The chain combines TRBV11-3 with TRBJ1-1, with 12 nucleotides matching TRBD1. Trimming took 0 bases from V and 4 from J; bases not matched to a gene: 12. Germline CDR1 SGHNT, CDR2 YENEEA. The CDR3 extends over 19 amino acids.

The rearrangement links TRBV2 to TRBJ2-1, with D possibly being TRBD2 (5 bases). Trimming removed 10 bases from V and 0 bases from J, with 16 bases in between. Germline-derived CDR1 and CDR2 are SNHLY and FYNNEI. The CDR3 extends over 15 amino acids. CDR3 DNA sequence: TGTGCCACCTCACAGATGGGAGACTCCTACAATGAGCAGTTCTTC. Translation gives CATSQMGDSYNEQFF.